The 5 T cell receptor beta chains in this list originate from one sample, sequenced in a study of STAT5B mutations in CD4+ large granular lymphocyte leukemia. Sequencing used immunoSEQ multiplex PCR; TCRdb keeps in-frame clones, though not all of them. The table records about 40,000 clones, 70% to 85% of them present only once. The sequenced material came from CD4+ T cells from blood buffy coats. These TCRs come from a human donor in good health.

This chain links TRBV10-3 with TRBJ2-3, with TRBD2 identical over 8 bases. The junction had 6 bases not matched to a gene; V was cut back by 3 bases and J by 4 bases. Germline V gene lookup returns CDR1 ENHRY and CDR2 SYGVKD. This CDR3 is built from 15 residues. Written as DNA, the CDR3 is TGTGCCATCAGTGATCGGGGGGGCCAGGCAGATACGCAGTATTTT. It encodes CAISDRGGQADTQYF.

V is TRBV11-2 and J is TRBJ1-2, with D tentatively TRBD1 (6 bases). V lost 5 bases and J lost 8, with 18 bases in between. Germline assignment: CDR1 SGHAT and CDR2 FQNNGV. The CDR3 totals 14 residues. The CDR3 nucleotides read TGTGCCAGCAGCCCCCGGCTCGGGGGCGACGGCTACACCTTC. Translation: CASSPRLGGDGYTF.

The CDR3 is CASSFGGRGDEKLFF. Written as DNA, the CDR3 is TGCGCCAGCAGCTTTGGGGGGCGCGGGGATGAAAAACTGTTTTTT. The gene calls are TRBV5-1 and TRBJ1-4; TRBD1 might be the D (6 bases). CDR3 length: 15 amino acids. Per the germline V gene, CDR1 is SGHRS and CDR2 is YFSETQ. The germline V and J ends were trimmed by 2 bases and 6 bases, with 14 bases remaining between them.

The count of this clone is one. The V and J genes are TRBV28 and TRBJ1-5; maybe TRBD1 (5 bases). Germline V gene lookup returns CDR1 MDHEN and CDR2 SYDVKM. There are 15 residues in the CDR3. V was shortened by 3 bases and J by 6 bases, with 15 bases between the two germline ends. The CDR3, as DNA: TGTGCCAGCAGTTTTCTGCCCTCGGGGGGTCAGCCCCAGCATTTT. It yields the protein CASSFLPSGGQPQHF.

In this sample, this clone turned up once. The chain's CDR3 is CSVEFRSVSAKSSGELFF. For the CDR3, the DNA is TGCAGCGTTGAATTTCGTTCGGTGTCAGCGAAATCGTCCGGGGAGCTGTTTTTT. J is TRBJ2-2 and V is TRBV29-1; D unclear. Trimming pared 2 bases from V and 6 bases from J, leaving 25 bases between. CDR3 length equals 18 residues. Germline assignment: CDR1 SQVTM and CDR2 ANQGSEA.